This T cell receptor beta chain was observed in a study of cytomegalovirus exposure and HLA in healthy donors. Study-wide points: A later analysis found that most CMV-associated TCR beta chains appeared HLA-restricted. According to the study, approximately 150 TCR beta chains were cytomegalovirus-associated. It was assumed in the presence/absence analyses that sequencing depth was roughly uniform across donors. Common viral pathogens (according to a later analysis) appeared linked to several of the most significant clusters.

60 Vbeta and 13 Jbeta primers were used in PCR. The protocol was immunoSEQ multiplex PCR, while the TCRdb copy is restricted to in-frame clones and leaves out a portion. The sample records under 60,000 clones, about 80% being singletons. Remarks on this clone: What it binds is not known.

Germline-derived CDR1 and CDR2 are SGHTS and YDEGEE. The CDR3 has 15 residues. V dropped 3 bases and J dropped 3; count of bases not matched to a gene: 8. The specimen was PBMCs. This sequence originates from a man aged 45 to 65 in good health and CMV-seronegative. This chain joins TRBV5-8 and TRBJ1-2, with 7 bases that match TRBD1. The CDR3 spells CASSSQGGRDYGYTF. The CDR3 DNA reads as TGTGCCAGCAGCTCGCAAGGGGGCCGAGACTATGGCTACACCTTC.